This T cell receptor (beta chain) was found in a study of blood T cell repertoires in COVID-19. Across the whole study: Acute and convalescent COVID-19 samples came from the United States, Italy and Spain. The cDNA or gDNA used as material had been derived from T cells, B-cell-depleted T cells, or PBMCs.

The data were produced by immunoSEQ multiplex PCR, yet TCRdb's version contains in-frame clones alone and is incomplete. The table records 35,000 to 45,000 clones, around 80% of them present only once. This clone is a singleton in its sample. CDR1 SGDLS and CDR2 YYNGEE come from the germline V gene. The CDR3 has 15 residues. Trimming shortened V by 4 bases and J by 0 bases, and 11 bases separated the two germline ends. The receptor's source is a man in his 60s with acute or convalescent COVID-19. The specimen was peripheral blood. The rearrangement uses TRBV9 and TRBJ2-1; D may be TRBD1 (6 bases). CDR3 nucleotide sequence: TGTGCCAGCAGCTTAAGGGACACCTCCTACAATGAGCAGTTCTTC. Encoded protein: CASSLRDTSYNEQFF.